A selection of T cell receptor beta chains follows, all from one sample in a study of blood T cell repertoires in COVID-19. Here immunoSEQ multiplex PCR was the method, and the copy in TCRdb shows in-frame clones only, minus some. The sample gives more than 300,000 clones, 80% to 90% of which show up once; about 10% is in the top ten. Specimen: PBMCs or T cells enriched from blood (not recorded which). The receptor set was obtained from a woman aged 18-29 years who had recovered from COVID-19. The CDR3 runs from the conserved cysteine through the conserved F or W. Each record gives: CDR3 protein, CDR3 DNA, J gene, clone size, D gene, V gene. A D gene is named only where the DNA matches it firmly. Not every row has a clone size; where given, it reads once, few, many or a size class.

CASSLETAGTEAFF TGCGCCAGCAGCTTGGAGACAGCGGGAACTGAAGCTTTCTTT TRBJ1-1 - - TRBV5-1
CASYTGGNTEAFF TGTGCCAGCTATACAGGGGGCAACACTGAAGCTTTCTTT TRBJ1-1 - - TRBV21-1
CASSSQGGTEAFF TGTGCCAGCAGCTCCCAAGGAGGGACTGAAGCTTTCTTT TRBJ1-1 - - TRBV7-3
CATQGSSYEQYF TGTGCCACCCAGGGTAGCTCCTACGAGCAGTACTTC TRBJ2-7 - - TRBV10-3
CASSLSASKGLYGYTF TGTGCCAGCAGCCTATCGGCCTCAAAGGGGCTCTATGGCTACACCTTC TRBJ1-2 - - TRBV7-2
CASSEATGNYGYTF TGTGCCAGCAGTGAAGCCACGGGTAACTATGGCTACACCTTC TRBJ1-2 - - TRBV2
CATSDSMGDNEQFF TGTGCCACCAGTGATTCCATGGGCGACAATGAGCAGTTCTTC TRBJ2-1 few - TRBV24-1
CASSLEEGQPQHF TGTGCCAGCTCGCTGGAAGAGGGCCAGCCCCAGCATTTT TRBJ1-5 - - TRBV18
CAGGDRGTGNTIYF TGTGCCGGGGGGGACAGGGGAACTGGAAACACCATATATTTT TRBJ1-3 - TRBD1 TRBV6-5
CSTRTNLNTEAFF TGCAGCACTCGGACAAACCTGAACACTGAAGCTTTCTTT TRBJ1-1 - - TRBV29-1
CASSSTSGGNNEQFF TGTGCCAGCAGCTCGACTAGCGGGGGGAACAATGAGCAGTTCTTC TRBJ2-1 - TRBD2 TRBV7-9
CAISEGSGQYF TGTGCCATCAGTGAGGGAAGCGGGCAGTACTTC TRBJ2-7 - - TRBV10-3
CASSYTPGQRDIQYF TGTGCCAGCAGCTATACACCGGGACAGAGGGACATTCAGTACTTC TRBJ2-4 - TRBD1 TRBV7-9
CASSEASGVNEQFF TGCGCCAGCAGTGAGGCTAGCGGGGTCAATGAGCAGTTCTTC TRBJ2-1 - TRBD2 TRBV10-2
CASSLTPQGSETQYF TGTGCCAGCAGCTTAACGCCACAGGGGTCAGAGACCCAGTACTTC TRBJ2-5 - TRBD1 TRBV3-1/TRBV3-2
CSASSRSYEQYF TGCAGTGCTAGTTCGAGATCCTACGAGCAGTACTTC TRBJ2-7 many - TRBV20-1
CASSRGEGTNTEAFF TGCGCCAGCAGCCGCGGAGAGGGAACGAACACTGAAGCTTTCTTT TRBJ1-1 once - TRBV4-1
CASSLRADWQYF TGTGCCAGCAGTTTGCGCGCGGATTGGCAGTACTTC TRBJ2-7 - - TRBV28
CASSIDRRTELSYEQYF TGTGCCAGTAGTATAGACCGCCGGACAGAACTCTCCTACGAGCAGTACTTC TRBJ2-7 - - TRBV19